This T cell receptor beta chain comes out of a study of technical replicates of blood from a handful of donors. Details on this clone: One end of the junction fails to match germline, which may point to a read error.

The table came from immunoSEQ multiplex PCR; TCRdb's copy has only in-frame clones and leaves some out. This sample has tens of thousands of clones; roughly nine tenths occur once, and the top ten carry 0.37%. Material: T cells isolated from PBMCs. The clonotype originates from a human donor in good health. Some clones in this sample may be carry-over from other donors' samples.

The CDR3 coding sequence is TGCGCCAGCAGGGGGGGGAACCCTGAAGCTTTCTTT. Translated, it gives CASRGGNPEAFF. The chain carries TRBV5-1 and TRBJ1-1, with D perhaps matching TRBD1 (5 bases). This CDR3 comprises 12 residues. CDR1 and CDR2 (germline): SGHRS, YFSETQ.